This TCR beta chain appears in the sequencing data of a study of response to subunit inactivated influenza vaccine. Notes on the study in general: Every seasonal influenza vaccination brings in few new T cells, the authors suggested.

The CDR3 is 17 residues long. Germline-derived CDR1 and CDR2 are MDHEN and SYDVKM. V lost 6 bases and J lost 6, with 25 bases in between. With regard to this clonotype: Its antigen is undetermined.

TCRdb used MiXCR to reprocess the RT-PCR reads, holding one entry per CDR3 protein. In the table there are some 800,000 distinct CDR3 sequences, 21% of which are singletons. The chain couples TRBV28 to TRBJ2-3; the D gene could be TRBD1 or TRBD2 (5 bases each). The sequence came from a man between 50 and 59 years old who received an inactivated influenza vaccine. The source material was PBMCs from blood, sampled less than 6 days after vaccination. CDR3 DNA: TGTGCCAGCAGCCCCGACACGCCGGGGCCCCACGGGGATACGCAGTATTTT. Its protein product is CASSPDTPGPHGDTQYF.